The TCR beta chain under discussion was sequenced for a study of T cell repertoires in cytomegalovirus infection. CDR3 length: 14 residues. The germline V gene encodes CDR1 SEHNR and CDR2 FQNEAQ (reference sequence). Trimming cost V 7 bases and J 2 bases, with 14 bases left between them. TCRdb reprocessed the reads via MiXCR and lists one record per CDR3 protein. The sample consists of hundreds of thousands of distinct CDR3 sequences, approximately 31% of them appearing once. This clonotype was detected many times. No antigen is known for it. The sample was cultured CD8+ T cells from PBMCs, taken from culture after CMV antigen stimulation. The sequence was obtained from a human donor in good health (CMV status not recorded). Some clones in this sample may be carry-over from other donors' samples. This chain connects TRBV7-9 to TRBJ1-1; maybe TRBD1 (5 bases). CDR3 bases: TGTGCCAGCATCCTAGGGAGGGGCAACACTGAAGCTTTCTTT. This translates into CASILGRGNTEAFF.